The 13 T cell receptor beta chains below come from one sample, sequenced in a study of blood T cell repertoires in COVID-19. The method was immunoSEQ multiplex PCR; TCRdb's version includes in-frame clones alone and lacks a portion of them. The sample carries roughly 180,000 clones, roughly 84% recorded once. The sample comprised peripheral blood. The source is an elderly woman with active or convalescent COVID-19.

The chain links TRBV28 to TRBJ1-1, with D possibly matching TRBD1 (6 bases). This CDR3 is 13 amino acids long. Trimming shortened V by 6 bases and J by 2 bases, and 10 bases separated the two germline ends. From germline, CDR1 is MDHEN and CDR2 SYDVKM. The CDR3 nucleotides read TGTGCCAGCAGGCTAGGGGGAAACACTGAAGCTTTCTTT. Translation: CASRLGGNTEAFF.

The chain carries TRBV6-5 and TRBJ1-5; no clear D. Germline V gene sequence: CDR1 MNHEY, CDR2 SVGAGI. The CDR3 runs 15 residues. V was cut by 6 bases and J by 4 bases, with 16 bases left in between. The DNA for the CDR3 is TGTGCCAGCAGGGAGGTGGCAGGACCGAATCAGCCCCAGCATTTT. Translated: CASREVAGPNQPQHF.

The chain carries TRBV7-3 and TRBJ2-7; 10 bases fit TRBD2. Germline V gene sequence: CDR1 SGHTA, CDR2 FQGTGA. The trim removed 6 bases at V and 5 bases at J, leaving 13 bases unmatched. This CDR3 region has 16 residues. The CDR3 DNA is TGTGCCAGCAGGACCGTGGGACTAGCGATCCCCAACGAGCAGTACTTC. Encoded protein: CASRTVGLAIPNEQYF.

The V gene is TRBV18, the J gene TRBJ2-4; D remains unclear. This CDR3 has 14 amino acids. Germline CDR1 is KGHSH and CDR2 is LQKENI. Trimming pared 5 bases from V and 8 bases from J, leaving 16 bases between. This chain's CDR3 is CASSSPAPVDIQYF. The CDR3 DNA follows: TGTGCCAGCTCAAGCCCCGCGCCCGTGGACATTCAGTACTTC.

Ten or more counts support this clone. This chain uses TRBV9 with TRBJ2-7; tentatively, D is TRBD1 (5 bases). Per the germline V gene, CDR1 is SGDLS and CDR2 is YYNGEE. The CDR3 runs to 15 residues. V dropped 0 bases and J dropped 6 bases, with 16 bases sitting between them. The CDR3 bases are TGTGCCAGCAGCGTAGGTAACAGGCCCTTAGTCGAGCAGTACTTC. Translated, it gives CASSVGNRPLVEQYF.

This clone was seen only once. The V and J genes are TRBV24-1 and TRBJ2-4, with 7 bases that match TRBD1. The germline CDR1 and CDR2 sequences are KGHDR and SFDVKD. The length of the CDR3 is 14 residues. Trimming at V came to 3 bases and at J to 6 bases, leaving 4 bases not matched to a gene. CDR3 sequence reads: CATSDNRQGNIQYF. CDR3 DNA sequence: TGTGCCACCAGTGATAACAGACAGGGAAACATTCAGTACTTC.

The V and J genes are TRBV6-1 and TRBJ1-3; 8 nucleotides agree with TRBD1. The CDR3 runs to 16 residues. Germline V lookup: CDR1 MNHNS, CDR2 SASEGT. Trimming cost V 4 bases and J 1 base; bases outside gene matches: 6. The CDR3 reads CASSGKRTGSGNTIYF. The CDR3 DNA reads as TGTGCCAGCAGTGGCAAGAGGACAGGGTCTGGAAACACCATATATTTT.

The genes are TRBV5-1 and TRBJ2-5, with D maybe TRBD1 (6 bases). The CDR3 consists of 14 residues. The ends were cut back, 2 bases at V and 5 bases at J, with 13 bases in the middle. Looked up from germline, CDR1 is SGHRS and CDR2 is YFSETQ. The CDR3 here is CASSFRGFGETQYF. Written as DNA, the CDR3 is TGCGCCAGCAGCTTCAGGGGATTCGGGGAGACCCAGTACTTC.

The gene calls are TRBV5-1 and TRBJ1-3, with 9 bases matching TRBD1. The CDR3 loop spans 15 amino acids. V was pared by 3 bases and J by 9 bases, with 10 bases of the junction left unmatched. Germline V gives CDR1 SGHRS, CDR2 YFSETQ. DNA for the CDR3: TGCGCCAGCAGCTCACAGGGGGCAGATGGTGGCACCATATATTTT. It encodes CASSSQGADGGTIYF.

This clone was counted a few times. The rearrangement links TRBV19 to TRBJ1-1, with D unclear. Deletions cut 6 bases from V and 2 bases from J, with 22 bases between. CDR1 is LNHDA and CDR2 is SQIVND in the germline V gene (reference sequence). The CDR3 contains 17 residues. The CDR3 region is CASSQISSRTGNTEAFF. The CDR3 bases are TGTGCCAGTAGCCAAATATCCTCAAGGACGGGAAACACTGAAGCTTTCTTT.

V and J are TRBV10-2 and TRBJ2-7; 7 positions agree with TRBD2. Germline V gives CDR1 WSHSY, CDR2 SAAADI. CDR3 length equals 14 residues. V shed 7 bases, J shed 4 bases, and the junction held 10 bases outside the gene matches. Written as DNA, the CDR3 is TGCGCCAGCAACCGGGGAGGGGAGATGTACGAGCAGTACTTC. It is translated as CASNRGGEMYEQYF.

This clone was detected a few times. This rearrangement joins TRBV10-1 to TRBJ2-1, with D perhaps TRBD2 (5 bases). Per the germline V gene, CDR1 is WNHNN and CDR2 is SYGVQD (reference sequence). Trimming shortened V by 3 bases and J by 2 bases, and 14 bases separated the two germline ends. This CDR3 contains 16 residues. DNA of the CDR3: TGCGCCAGCAGTGATAGCGCTGGCCAAACCTACAATGAGCAGTTCTTC. Its translation is CASSDSAGQTYNEQFF.

The chain uses TRBV2 and TRBJ1-2; weak D call: TRBD1 (5 bases). This CDR3 contains 15 residues. Trimming shortened V by 1 base and J by 7 bases, and 16 bases separated the two germline ends. Germline loops: CDR1 SNHLY, CDR2 FYNNEI. The CDR3 sequence: CASSEDWAGRSGYTF. The CDR3 region has the DNA TGTGCCAGCAGTGAAGATTGGGCAGGGAGGTCTGGCTACACCTTC.